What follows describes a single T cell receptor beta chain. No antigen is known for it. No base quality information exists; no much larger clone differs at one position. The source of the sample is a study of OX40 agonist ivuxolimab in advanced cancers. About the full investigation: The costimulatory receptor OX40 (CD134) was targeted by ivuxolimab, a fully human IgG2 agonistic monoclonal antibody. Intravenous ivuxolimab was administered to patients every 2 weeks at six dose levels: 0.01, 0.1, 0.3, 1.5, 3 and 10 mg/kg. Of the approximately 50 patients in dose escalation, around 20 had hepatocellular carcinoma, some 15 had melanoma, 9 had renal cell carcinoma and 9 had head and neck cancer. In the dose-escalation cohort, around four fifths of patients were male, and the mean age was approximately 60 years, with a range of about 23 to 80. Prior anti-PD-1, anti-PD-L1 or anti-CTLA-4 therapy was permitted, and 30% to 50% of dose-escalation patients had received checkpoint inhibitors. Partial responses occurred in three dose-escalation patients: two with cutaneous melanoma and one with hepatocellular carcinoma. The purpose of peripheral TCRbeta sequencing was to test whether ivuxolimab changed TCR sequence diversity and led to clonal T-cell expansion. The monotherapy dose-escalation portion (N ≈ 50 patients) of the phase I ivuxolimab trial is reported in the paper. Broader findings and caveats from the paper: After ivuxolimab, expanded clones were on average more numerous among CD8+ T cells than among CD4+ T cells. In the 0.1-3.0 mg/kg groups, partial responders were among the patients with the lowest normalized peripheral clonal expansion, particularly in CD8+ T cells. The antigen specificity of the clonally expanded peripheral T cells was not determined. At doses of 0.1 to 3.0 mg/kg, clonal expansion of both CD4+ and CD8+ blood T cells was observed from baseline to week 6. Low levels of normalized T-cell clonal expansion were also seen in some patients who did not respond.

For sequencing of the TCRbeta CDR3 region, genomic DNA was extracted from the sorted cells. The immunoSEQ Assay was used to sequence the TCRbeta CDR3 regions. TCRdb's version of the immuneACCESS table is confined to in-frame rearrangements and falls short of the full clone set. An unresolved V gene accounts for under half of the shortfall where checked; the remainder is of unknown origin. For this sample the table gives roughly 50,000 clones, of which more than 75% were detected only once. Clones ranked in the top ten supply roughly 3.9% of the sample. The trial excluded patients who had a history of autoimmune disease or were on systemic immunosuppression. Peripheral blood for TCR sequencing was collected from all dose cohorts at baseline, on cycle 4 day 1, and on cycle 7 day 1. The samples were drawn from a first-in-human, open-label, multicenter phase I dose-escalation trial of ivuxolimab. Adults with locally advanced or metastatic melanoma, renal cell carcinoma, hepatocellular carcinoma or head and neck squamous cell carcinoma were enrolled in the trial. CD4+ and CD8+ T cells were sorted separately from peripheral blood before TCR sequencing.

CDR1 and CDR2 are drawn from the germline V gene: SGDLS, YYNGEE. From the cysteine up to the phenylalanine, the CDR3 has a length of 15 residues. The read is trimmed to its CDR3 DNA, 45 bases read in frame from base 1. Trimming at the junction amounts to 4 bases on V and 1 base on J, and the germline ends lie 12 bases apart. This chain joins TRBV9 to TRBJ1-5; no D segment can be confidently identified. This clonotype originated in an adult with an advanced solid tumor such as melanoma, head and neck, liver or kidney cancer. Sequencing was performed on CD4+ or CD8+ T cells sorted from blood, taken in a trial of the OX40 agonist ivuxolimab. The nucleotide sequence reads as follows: TGTGCCAGCAGCCCCTCAGGAAACAGCAATCAGCCCCAGCATTTT. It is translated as CASSPSGNSNQPQHF.